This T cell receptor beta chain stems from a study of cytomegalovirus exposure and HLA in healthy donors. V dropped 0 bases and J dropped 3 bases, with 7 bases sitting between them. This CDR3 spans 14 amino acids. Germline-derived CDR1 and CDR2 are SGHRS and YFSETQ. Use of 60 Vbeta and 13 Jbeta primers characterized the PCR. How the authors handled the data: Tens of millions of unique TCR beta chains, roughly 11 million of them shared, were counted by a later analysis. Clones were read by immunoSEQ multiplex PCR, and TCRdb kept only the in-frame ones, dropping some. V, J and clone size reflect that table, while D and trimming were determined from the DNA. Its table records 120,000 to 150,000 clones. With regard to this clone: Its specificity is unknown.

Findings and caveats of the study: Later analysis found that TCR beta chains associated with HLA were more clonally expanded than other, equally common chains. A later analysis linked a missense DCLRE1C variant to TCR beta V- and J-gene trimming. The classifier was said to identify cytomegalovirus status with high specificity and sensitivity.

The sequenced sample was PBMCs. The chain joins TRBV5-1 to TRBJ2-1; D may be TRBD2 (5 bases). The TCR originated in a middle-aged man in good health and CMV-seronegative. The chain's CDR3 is CASSLAGDYNEQFF. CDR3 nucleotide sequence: TGCGCCAGCAGCTTGGCCGGGGACTACAATGAGCAGTTCTTC.